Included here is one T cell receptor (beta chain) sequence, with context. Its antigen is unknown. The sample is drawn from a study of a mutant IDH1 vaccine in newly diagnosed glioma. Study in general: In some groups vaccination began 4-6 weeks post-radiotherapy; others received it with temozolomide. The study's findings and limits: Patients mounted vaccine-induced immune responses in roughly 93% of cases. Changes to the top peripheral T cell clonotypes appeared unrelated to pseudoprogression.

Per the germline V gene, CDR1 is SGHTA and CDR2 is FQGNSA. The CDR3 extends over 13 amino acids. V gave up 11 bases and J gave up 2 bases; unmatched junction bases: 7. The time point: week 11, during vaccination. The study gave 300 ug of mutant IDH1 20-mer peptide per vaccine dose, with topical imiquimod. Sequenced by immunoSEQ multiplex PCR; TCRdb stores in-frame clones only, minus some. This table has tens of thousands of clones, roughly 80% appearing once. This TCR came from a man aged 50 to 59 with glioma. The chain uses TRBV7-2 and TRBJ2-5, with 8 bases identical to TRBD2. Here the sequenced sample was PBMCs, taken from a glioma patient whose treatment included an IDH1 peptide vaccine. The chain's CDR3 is CAVGTSGQETQYF. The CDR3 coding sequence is TGTGCCGTCGGAACTAGCGGACAAGAGACCCAGTACTTC.